This TCR beta chain emerged from a study of blood T cell repertoires in COVID-19. About the research overall: Samples of COVID-19 (acute and convalescent) were obtained from the United States, Italy and Spain.

Those enrolled, adults aged roughly 18 to 90 years, came from about two dozen US areas. The assay was immunoSEQ multiplex PCR, and TCRdb's table has in-frame clones only and misses some. This sample has approximately 240,000 clones, with around 91% found just once. The sample was PBMCs or T cells enriched from blood (not recorded which). This sequence was found in a woman between 18 and 29 years old in a cohort exposed to, infected with or recovered from COVID-19 (not recorded which).

CDR3 in amino acids: CASSPYLGLGSGGRGTDTQYF. The CDR3 DNA sequence: TGTGCCAGCAGCCCCTACCTCGGTCTGGGTAGCGGGGGCCGGGGCACAGATACGCAGTATTTT. The chain recombines TRBV4-2 with TRBJ2-3, with 9 bases that match TRBD2. The CDR3 is 21 residues long. The germline V gene encodes CDR1 LGHNA and CDR2 YNFKEQ. The V gene end was trimmed by 4 bases and the J gene end by 1 base; junction bases not matched to a gene: 21.